This note documents a single TCR beta chain sequence. What antigen it recognizes has not been identified. No much larger clone is present one base from it, and per-base qualities are unavailable. The entry originates in a study of cytomegalovirus exposure and HLA in healthy donors (dated by TCRdb to 2016 to 2017). The study in broad terms: In an earlier analysis of fewer than 750 of the donors, 276 Gb of sequence data and 95 million to 130 million unique TCR beta sequences from some 170 million T cells were reported. Donor age, sex, ethnicity and CMV serostatus were collected together with the repertoire data. To predict cytomegalovirus infection status, the study brought together high-throughput TCR immunosequencing, statistical association of individual TCRs with disease status, and machine learning. Of the roughly 400 genotyped donors, approximately 82% fell in the genetic ancestry cluster associated with self-reported Caucasian donors. In an earlier analysis of 587 of the donors, high-throughput TCR beta sequencing was used to judge whether each TCR beta V gene segment behaved as functional or pseudogenic. Four to six DR-DQ haplotypes were handled as single units for association and clustering, since linkage in the cohort was strong. The aim of the study was to test whether cataloging public T cell receptors could identify signatures of past pathogen exposure. A later analysis re-examined previously published TCR beta repertoires from hundreds of donors and added high-resolution HLA genotyping to investigate patterns of TCR occurrence. The study used immunosequencing to profile the T cell repertoires of several hundred subjects and linked those repertoires to cytomegalovirus serostatus. A later genetic analysis took genome-wide SNP genotypes for 398 of the 666 donors and used that subset as a discovery cohort. HLA typing covered class I and class II loci at four-digit resolution. Rather than using new phenotypic data, the later analysis identified candidate immune exposures from TCR beta sequences and from how often those sequences occurred across donors. In addition to the first cohort of 666 subjects, a separate validation cohort of approximately 110 different subjects was used. Across roughly 420 genotyped donors of the cohort, an average of about 240,000 unique TCR beta nucleotide sequences per donor were sequenced, and 15% to 20% of those sequences were non-productive. Typing coverage varied by locus: roughly 620-640 donors for A, B, C, DRB1 and DQB1; around 560 for DQA1; about 600 for DPA1; some 470 for DPB1. An early release that covered 640 HLA-typed donors contained about 300 gigabases of sequencing data and 75 million to 100 million unique TCR sequences. Every discovery cohort repertoire had been produced on one sequencing platform.

The library was made by the immunoSEQ multiplex PCR assay. The multiplex PCR relied on a mix of 60 forward primers for TCR Vbeta segments and 13 reverse primers for TCR Jbeta segments. Amplification of the CDR3 region of rearranged TCR beta genes was performed with a multiplex PCR assay on genomic DNA. The amplified TCR beta libraries were sequenced on the Illumina HiSeq System as 87-base-pair reads. Under the source paper's analysis protocol: A later analysis tallied 80 million to 95 million unique TCR beta chains across the 666 repertoires, and some 10 million of those chains were shared by two or more donors. Raw reads were error-corrected and collapsed into unique sequences with a nearest-neighbor algorithm that merged closely related sequences to remove PCR and sequencing errors. To assign V, D and J gene segments, CDR3 sequences were aligned to IMGT reference sequences. For a sequence to be retained, at least a six-nucleotide match to both a V gene segment and a J gene segment was required. A rearrangement counted as productive if the CDR3 had no stop codons and remained in frame with V and J, and every other rearrangement counted as non-productive. CDR3 was defined according to IMGT convention as the region running from the second conserved V-encoded cysteine to the conserved J-encoded phenylalanine. The earlier analysis of about 500 of the donors excluded sequences that lacked an unambiguous match to a single V gene segment. In an earlier analysis of more than 500 of the donors, a V segment was called functional when productive rearrangements were above 56.7%, and segregating when the standard deviation between donors exceeded 5%. A statistical classification framework was built for diagnosing cytomegalovirus status from the catalog of TCR beta chain sequences. In a later analysis, V and J genes were assigned by comparing TCR nucleotide sequences against IMGT/GENE-DB human TR gene sequences. A later analysis assigned CDR3 sequences and most-parsimonious VDJ recombination scenarios with the TCRdist pipeline. A later analysis defined each TCR beta chain by its CDR3 amino acid sequence plus V-gene family, and excluded reads lacking a unique V-gene family. A later analysis removed several hundred highly shared, low-generation-probability nucleotide sequences to deal with suspected cross-contamination and a sequencing artifact. A later analysis calculated a clonal expansion index for each public chain from normalized within-repertoire ranks of inferred template counts. Generation probabilities in a later analysis came from a VDJ recombination model fitted to out-of-frame rearrangements, and those results were checked against IGoR. Hypergeometric tests were used in a later analysis to score TCR-TCR, TCR-HLA and TCR-CMV co-occurrence, with a repertoire-size bias correction applied to the TCR pairs. In a later analysis, false discovery rates were estimated by permuting HLA or CMV assignments 20 times. In a later analysis, co-occurring TCRs were grouped with DBSCAN, and TCRdist sequence similarity was added when clustering was performed within HLA-allele-positive subsets. For co-occurrence clustering, repertoires with fewer than 30,000 or more than 120,000 public chains were excluded, along with four or five repertoires with anomalous nucleotide sharing. TCRdb obtained this table from immuneACCESS and retained in-frame rearrangements with V and J assigned. These tables miss some clones; where compared with another copy, unresolved V genes account for less than half of the shortfall, and the remainder is unexplained. That table supplies the V and J calls and clone size; D and trimming were determined from the DNA. Recorded for this sample are tens of thousands of clones; roughly 81% of them occurred a single time. Jointly, the top ten make up 1.9% of the sample.

The cohort comprised around 700 healthy bone marrow donors. Cohort members were all nominally healthy when sampled, although unrecorded immune exposures were likely present. The donor tested CMV seronegative, placing the donor among the 350 or so seronegative members of the cohort. A peripheral blood sample was collected from each donor, and TCR beta sequencing was performed on peripheral blood mononuclear cells. The Qiagen DNeasy Blood Extraction Kit was used to extract genomic DNA from the blood cell samples. The CDR3 spans 14 residues, from the cysteine through the phenylalanine. The kept DNA is CDR3 alone, 42 bases in frame from the first base. The V end loses 1 base and the J end loses 4 bases, and a stretch of 10 bases separates them. From a lookup of the germline V gene, CDR1 and CDR2 are SGHTA and FQGNSA. General study outcomes and caveats: In a later analysis, several top co-occurrence clusters were reported to appear linked to parvovirus B19, influenza, CMV and Epstein-Barr virus. Compared with equally common non-associated chains, HLA-associated TCR beta chains in a later analysis were more clonally expanded and had lower generation probabilities. In vitro tests confirmed that a few of the cytomegalovirus-associated TCR beta chains recognize cytomegalovirus antigens. A further reported finding was that TCR beta sequences accurately predicted the HLA-A and HLA-B alleles for most subjects in the first cohort. Immune exposure information for the cohort was limited to CMV serostatus. A later analysis found that TCR association rates varied across HLA loci, with DRB1 alleles showing the most associated TCRs and HLA-C alleles the fewest. In a later genetic analysis, a missense DCLRE1C variant was associated with V-gene and J-gene trimming of TCR beta chains, and the association was replicated in an independent cohort. In an earlier analysis of 450 to 750 of the donors, most TCR beta V segments appeared in productive rearrangements about 87% or about 30% of the time, broadly matching IMGT annotations. In a later analysis, 15,000 to 20,000 TCR beta sequences were associated with specific HLA alleles at a false discovery rate of 0.05. In this cohort, only TCR beta chains were sequenced, and detectable features were limited by the absence of alpha or paired-chain data. A group of highly shared sequence variants was considered likely to be a technical artifact of the sequencing pipeline. Cytomegalovirus status was reported to be diagnosed by the classifier with high specificity and sensitivity in both the original and validation cohorts. Linkage disequilibrium might explain the correlated functional status among segregating V segments, but an unknown experimental factor could not be ruled out. According to a later analysis, most CMV-associated TCR beta chains appeared to be HLA-restricted, and the HLA associations seemed to be driven largely by CMV exposure. Because counts were too low, roughly 17 rarely observed V segments, including chromosome 9 orphons, were left out of the earlier analysis of a few hundred of the donors. When HLA alleles, especially DR and DQ, strongly co-occurred, TCR associations were difficult to assign to individual alleles. The authors suggested that the approach could potentially be generalized to other disease states and immunological phenotypes. The presence/absence analyses assumed that sequencing depth was roughly uniform across donors, and that assumption may not be true. In a later genetic analysis, fewer N-insertions in productive TCRs were reported among donors in an Asian-associated ancestry cluster than the approximately 710-donor mean. Most TCR sequences were seen in very few donors, while some public TCRs were found in many individuals. A total of 150 to 200 TCR beta chains were listed by the study as associated with cytomegalovirus. HLA typing was unavailable for some donors at each locus, so association tests used only the typed subset. Some IMGT-functional V segments, including TRBV6-2 and TRBV6-3, could not be distinguished by the 87-base-pair reads and were therefore excluded.

The chain employs TRBV7-2 and TRBJ1-1, with the D gene not confidently named. Sequenced sample: PBMCs. This receptor was identified in a woman aged 25 to 39 in good health and CMV-seronegative. The CDR3 protein is CASSLVRTGTEAFF. The sequenced DNA is TGTGCCAGCAGCTTAGTTCGAACGGGCACTGAAGCTTTCTTT.